Shown below are 27 T cell receptor beta chains from a single sample sequenced in a study of cytomegalovirus exposure and HLA in healthy donors. PCR employed 60 Vbeta and 13 Jbeta primers. Repertoires were generated with immunoSEQ multiplex PCR, while TCRdb's copy carries only in-frame clones and drops some. The sample records about 89,000 clones, approximately 76% being singletons. The sequencing sample was made of PBMCs. The source of these receptors is a male donor in good health and CMV-seronegative.

In its sample, this clone was seen once. V is TRBV13 and J is TRBJ2-2; TRBD2 agrees at 8 bases. The ends lost 0 bases at V and 0 bases at J; junction bases unmatched: 3. CDR3 length equals 17 residues. Germline loops: CDR1 PRHDT, CDR2 FYEKMQ (reference sequence). The CDR3 here is CASSLGRGASNTGELFF. The CDR3, as DNA: TGTGCCAGCAGCTTAGGGCGGGGGGCCTCGAACACCGGGGAGCTGTTTTTT.

This clone occurred a few times. The chain carries TRBV10-2 and TRBJ2-2, with D tentatively TRBD1 (6 bases). V was shortened by 10 bases and J by 4 bases, with 13 bases between the two germline ends. This CDR3 is 13 amino acids long. Germline V gene data show CDR1 as WSHSY and CDR2 as SAAADI. CDR3 residues: CATTTGLTGELFF. CDR3 bases: TGCGCCACCACGACAGGCCTCACCGGGGAGCTGTTTTTT.

The chain joins TRBV9 to TRBJ1-6; D not certain. Germline V gives CDR1 SGDLS, CDR2 YYNGEE. This CDR3 contains 14 residues. V was cut by 6 bases and J by 11 bases, with 18 bases left in between. The DNA of the CDR3 is TGTGCCAGCAATAATGGAGACGATGATCCACCCCTCCACTTT. This gives the protein CASNNGDDDPPLHF.

The J gene is TRBJ2-2, the V gene TRBV28; tentative D call: TRBD1 (6 bases). The germline CDR1 and CDR2 sequences are MDHEN and SYDVKM. Trimming removed 6 bases from V and 1 base from J, with 12 bases in between. CDR3 length: 15 amino acids. The CDR3 spells CASRAPTGNTGELFF. The DNA of the CDR3 is TGTGCCAGCAGGGCCCCGACAGGGAACACCGGGGAGCTGTTTTTT. Looking up the rest from reference TRBV28 and TRBJ2-2 gives the full variable domain: DVKVTQSSRYLVKRTGEKVFLECVQDMDHENMFWYRQDPGLGLRLIYFSYDVKMKEKGDIPEGYSVSREKKERFSLILESASTNQTSMYLCASRAPTGNTGELFFGEGSRLTVL.

The chain uses TRBV7-2 and TRBJ2-5, with 7 bases aligning to TRBD1. J lost 5 bases, V lost 1 base, and 4 bases had no gene match. Germline lookup yields CDR1 SGHTA and CDR2 FQGNSA. CDR3 length equals 14 residues. CDR3 nucleotide sequence: TGTGCCAGCAGCTTAGGAGGGGGCGGTGAGACCCAGTACTTC. Amino acids: CASSLGGGGETQYF.

For this clone: The germline gene is not matched at one end of the junction; a read error may be the cause. Other DNA variants within this sample encode the same CDR3. The V gene is TRBV6-6, the J gene TRBJ1-4, with D hard to call. Germline CDR1 reads MNHNY; CDR2 reads SVGAGI (reference sequence). The CDR3 is 15 amino acids. The CDR3 loop reads CASSLPRRDNEKLFF. The CDR3, as DNA: TGTGCCAGCAGTTTGCCCAGGCGAGATAATGAAAAGCTGTTTTTT.

The rearrangement joins TRBV27 to TRBJ1-2; D not certain. Trimming pared 5 bases from V and 1 base from J, leaving 11 bases between. Per the germline V gene, CDR1 is MNHEY and CDR2 is SMNVEV (reference sequence). CDR3 size: 14 residues. For the CDR3, the DNA is TGTGCCAGCAGTCTTTACCACGGTAACTATGGCTACACCTTC. The encoded protein is CASSLYHGNYGYTF.

The chain uses TRBV2 and TRBJ1-1; 7 bases line up with TRBD1. V shed 10 bases and J 2 bases; nucleotides not matched to a gene: 10. CDR3 size: 14 residues. CDR1 SNHLY and CDR2 FYNNEI come from the germline V gene. CDR3 sequence: CAMTGMITNTEAFF. DNA of the CDR3: TGTGCCATGACAGGGATGATAACAAACACTGAAGCTTTCTTT.

V and J are TRBV5-1 and TRBJ2-5; a possible D gene is TRBD2 (5 bases). V dropped 5 bases and J dropped 1 base, with 21 bases sitting between them. This CDR3 region has 17 residues. The germline V gene encodes CDR1 SGHRS and CDR2 YFSETQ. The DNA for the CDR3 is TGCGCCAGCAGTTCGTCCCCTTCGACGGCGGGCCAAGAGACCCAGTACTTC. As protein: CASSSSPSTAGQETQYF. Filled out from reference TRBV5-1 and TRBJ2-5, the complete variable domain reads KAGVTQTPRYLIKTRGQQVTLSCSPISGHRSVSWYQQTPGQGLQFLFEYFSETQRNKGNFPGRFSGRQFSNSRSEMNVSTLELGDSALYLCASSSSPSTAGQETQYFGPGTRLLVL.

The J gene is TRBJ1-3, the V gene TRBV4-3; the match to TRBD1 covers 10 bases. The CDR3 contains 17 residues. Germline assignment: CDR1 LGHNA and CDR2 YSLEER. Losses at the gene ends were 0 bases for V and 5 bases for J; bases not matched to a gene: 7. The CDR3 is CASSQDLRGQGRNTIYF. CDR3 sequence (DNA): TGCGCCAGCAGCCAAGATCTGAGGGGACAGGGGAGAAACACCATATATTTT.

The chain is built from TRBV19 and TRBJ2-2; D is undetermined. CDR3 size: 14 residues. The germline V and J ends were trimmed by 1 base and 6 bases, with 9 bases remaining between them. CDR1 is LNHDA, CDR2 SQIVND, per germline (reference sequence). DNA of the CDR3: TGTGCCAGTAGTATAGGCCCTAAACCCGGGGAGCTGTTTTTT. Amino acids: CASSIGPKPGELFF.

This clone was picked up a small number of times. The CDR3 region has the DNA TGTGCCAGTCGGGCAGGCGCGGGGTATGGCTACACCTTC. Its translation: CASRAGAGYGYTF. J is TRBJ1-2 and V is TRBV19; D not certain. This CDR3 has 13 residues. Germline CDR1 is LNHDA and CDR2 is SQIVND (reference sequence). Trimming stripped 8 bases from V and 5 bases from J, with 15 bases between.

V usage is TRBV29-1 and J usage is TRBJ2-3; D gene unclear. Germline CDR1 SQVTM, CDR2 ANQGSEA. Trimming stripped 2 bases from V and 3 bases from J, with 12 bases between. This CDR3 contains 14 residues. The CDR3 sequence: CSVERGVGTDTQYF. The CDR3, as DNA: TGCAGCGTTGAAAGAGGTGTCGGGACAGATACGCAGTATTTT.

This rearrangement joins TRBV27 to TRBJ1-4; TRBD1 matches 10 bases. Trimming cost V 11 bases and J 8 bases; bases outside gene matches: 11. The length of the CDR3 is 14 residues. Germline loops: CDR1 MNHEY, CDR2 SMNVEV (reference sequence). CDR3 protein: CAGPPDRGIEKLFF. CDR3 nucleotides: TGTGCCGGACCCCCGGACAGGGGGATCGAAAAACTGTTTTTT.

V gene TRBV30 combines with J gene TRBJ1-2, with TRBD1 as a possible D gene (5 bases). The CDR3 totals 13 residues. V was clipped by 5 bases and J by 3 bases, with 13 bases between them. Looked up from germline, CDR1 is GTSNPN and CDR2 is SVGIG (reference sequence). The CDR3 spells CAWSAGPYYGYTF. CDR3 DNA sequence: TGTGCCTGGTCGGCGGGACCCTACTATGGCTACACCTTC.

The chain recombines TRBV5-4 with TRBJ1-1; the D gene is possibly TRBD1 (5 bases). V was pared by 0 bases and J by 5 bases, with 11 bases between. CDR1 SGHNT and CDR2 YYREEE come from the germline V gene (reference sequence). The CDR3 is made up of 14 amino acids. The CDR3 coding sequence is TGTGCCAGCAGCTTGGTCAACGGGGGAACTGAAGCTTTCTTT. As protein: CASSLVNGGTEAFF. Full variable domain (missing parts from reference TRBV5-4 and TRBJ1-1): ETGVTQSPTHLIKTRGQQVTLRCSSQSGHNTVSWYQQALGQGPQFIFQYYREEENGRGNFPPRFSGLQFPNYSSELNVNALELDDSALYLCASSLVNGGTEAFFGQGTRLTVV.

The chain is built from TRBV6-5 and TRBJ2-4; 9 bases agree with TRBD2. J lost 2 bases, V lost 5 bases, and 4 bases had no gene match. Germline lookup yields CDR1 MNHEY and CDR2 SVGAGI. The CDR3 sequence is 15 residues long. The DNA for the CDR3 is TGTGCCAGCAGTGCGGGAGGGCCATCCAAAAACATTCAGTACTTC. Amino acid sequence: CASSAGGPSKNIQYF.

The chain recombines TRBV5-1 with TRBJ2-3; D not resolved. The germline CDR1 and CDR2 sequences are SGHRS and YFSETQ. Trimming stripped 3 bases from V and 3 bases from J, with 11 bases between. There are 14 residues in the CDR3. CDR3: CASSYPLGTDTQYF. DNA of the CDR3: TGCGCCAGCAGCTACCCCCTCGGGACAGATACGCAGTATTTT.

This clone turned up a few times. The V and J genes are TRBV6-5 and TRBJ2-5, with TRBD1 identical over 9 bases. The CDR3 is 13 residues long. Germline trimming cut 7 bases from V and 2 bases from J; bases unmatched to any gene: 2. Germline V gene sequence: CDR1 MNHEY, CDR2 SVGAGI. CDR3 amino acids: CASTGTGQETQYF. CDR3 nucleotide sequence: TGTGCCAGCACCGGGACAGGGCAAGAGACCCAGTACTTC.

V is TRBV5-1 and J is TRBJ2-3; 8 bases are shared with TRBD2. The germline V gene has CDR1 SGHRS and CDR2 YFSETQ. V lost 4 bases to trimming and J lost 6 bases; unmatched junction nucleotides: 10. The CDR3 is made up of 15 amino acids. The CDR3 reads CASSLGTSTADTQYF. The CDR3 bases are TGCGCCAGCAGCCTAGGGACTAGTACGGCCGATACGCAGTATTTT.

This clone has a single count. The V call is TRBV15, the J call TRBJ1-5; D remains ambiguous. This CDR3 comprises 17 residues. Per germline, CDR1 LNHNV and CDR2 YYDKDF (reference sequence). The V end lost 3 bases, the J end lost 1 base, and 16 bases lay between the germline ends. Here the CDR3 DNA reads TGTGCCACCAGCAGGAGAGGGCGGGGAGCGAGCAATCAGCCCCAGCATTTT. It specifies CATSRRGRGASNQPQHF.

CDR3 sequence reads: CAISALQGTSGRAGDEQFF. The CDR3 region has the DNA TGTGCCATCAGTGCACTACAGGGGACTAGCGGGAGGGCCGGGGATGAGCAGTTCTTC. The chain has TRBV10-3 and TRBJ2-1; 16 bases match TRBD2. The CDR3 length is 19 residues. Unmatched junction bases numbered 14, after V lost 4 bases and J lost 8 bases. The germline V gene encodes CDR1 ENHRY and CDR2 SYGVKD.

The chain carries TRBV7-9 and TRBJ2-6; D is undetermined. The V end lost 0 bases, the J end lost 0 bases, and 6 bases lay between the germline ends. This CDR3 region has 16 residues. Germline lookup yields CDR1 SEHNR and CDR2 FQNEAQ (reference sequence). CDR3 sequence reads: CASSLAIRSGANVLTF. CDR3 DNA sequence: TGTGCCAGCAGCTTAGCAATCCGCTCTGGGGCCAACGTCCTGACTTTC.

In DNA form, the CDR3 reads TGTGCCAGCAGAACCACTAGACAGGGTAACGAGCAGTACTTC. As protein: CASRTTRQGNEQYF. The V call is TRBV28, the J call TRBJ2-7; TRBD1 matches 7 bases. The CDR3 contains 14 residues. CDR1 MDHEN and CDR2 SYDVKM come from the germline V gene. V lost 6 bases to trimming and J lost 5 bases; unmatched junction nucleotides: 10. Together with reference TRBV28 and TRBJ2-7, the CDR3 gives the full variable domain: DVKVTQSSRYLVKRTGEKVFLECVQDMDHENMFWYRQDPGLGLRLIYFSYDVKMKEKGDIPEGYSVSREKKERFSLILESASTNQTSMYLCASRTTRQGNEQYFGPGTRLTVT.

CDR3 protein: CASSFFRGAAYSTDTQYF. CDR3 bases: TGTGCCAGCAGCTTTTTCCGGGGGGCTGCTTATAGCACAGATACGCAGTATTTT. The genes are TRBV7-9 and TRBJ2-3; D perhaps matches TRBD2 (7 bases). The CDR3 is 18 residues long. V lost 3 bases, J lost 0 bases, and 19 bases lay in between. CDR1 and CDR2 from the germline V gene are SEHNR and FQNEAQ (reference sequence).

V usage is TRBV6-5 and J usage is TRBJ1-4; D possibly corresponds to TRBD1 (6 bases). The CDR3 is 13 amino acids. The germline V gene encodes CDR1 MNHEY and CDR2 SVGAGI. The V end was cut by 7 bases, the J end by 4 bases, with 10 bases between. DNA for the CDR3: TGTGCCAGCATTAGGGGGAATAATGAAAAACTGTTTTTT. This sequence encodes CASIRGNNEKLFF.

Written as DNA, the CDR3 is TGTGCCACCAGCCGGGGACACCTTACCTACGAGCAGTACTTC. This gives the protein CATSRGHLTYEQYF. The gene calls are TRBV15 and TRBJ2-7, with a tentative D call TRBD1 (6 bases). V lost 5 bases to trimming and J lost 2 bases, with 13 bases between them. CDR1 LNHNV and CDR2 YYDKDF come from the germline V gene (reference sequence). This CDR3 has 14 residues.